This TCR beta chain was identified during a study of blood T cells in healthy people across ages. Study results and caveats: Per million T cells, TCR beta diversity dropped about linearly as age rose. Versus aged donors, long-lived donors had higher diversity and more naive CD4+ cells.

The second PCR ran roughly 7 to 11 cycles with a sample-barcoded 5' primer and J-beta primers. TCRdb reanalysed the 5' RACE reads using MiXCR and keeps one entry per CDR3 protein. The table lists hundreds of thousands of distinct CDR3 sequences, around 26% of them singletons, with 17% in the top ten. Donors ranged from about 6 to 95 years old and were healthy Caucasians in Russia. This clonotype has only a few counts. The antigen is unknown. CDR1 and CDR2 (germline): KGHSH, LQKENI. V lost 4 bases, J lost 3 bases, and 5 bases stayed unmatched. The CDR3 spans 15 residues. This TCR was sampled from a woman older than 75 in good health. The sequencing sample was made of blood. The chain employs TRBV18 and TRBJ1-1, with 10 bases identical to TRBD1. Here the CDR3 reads CASSLTGTGDTEAFF. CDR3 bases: TGTGCCAGCTCACTCACCGGGACAGGGGACACTGAAGCTTTCTTT.